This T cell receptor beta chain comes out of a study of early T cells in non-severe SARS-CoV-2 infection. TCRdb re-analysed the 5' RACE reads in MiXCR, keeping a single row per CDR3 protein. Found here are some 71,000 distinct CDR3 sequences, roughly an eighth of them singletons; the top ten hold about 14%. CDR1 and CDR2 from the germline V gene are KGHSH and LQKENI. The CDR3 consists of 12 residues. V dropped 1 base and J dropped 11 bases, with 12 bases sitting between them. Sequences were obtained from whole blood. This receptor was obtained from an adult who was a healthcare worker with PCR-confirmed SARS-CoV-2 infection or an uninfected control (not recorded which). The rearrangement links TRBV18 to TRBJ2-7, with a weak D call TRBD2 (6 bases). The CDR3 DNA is TGTGCCAGCTCACCACTCGGAGGGGAAGAGTACTTC. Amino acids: CASSPLGGEEYF.